This TCR beta chain derives from a study of blood T cells in healthy people across ages. Every participating donor contributed about 10 milliliters of peripheral blood through a draw. Per the germline V gene, CDR1 is SGHRS and CDR2 is YFSETQ. The CDR3 runs to 14 residues. Trimming removed 0 bases at V and 4 bases at J, with 10 bases between. It was with a sample-barcoded 5' primer and a J-beta primer mix that a second PCR of about 7 to 12 cycles was run. Every cDNA molecule carried a tag from a template-switch adaptor bearing 12 random nucleotides. TCRdb ran MiXCR on the 5' RACE reads and lists one entry per CDR3 protein. The profile shows about 1.4 million distinct CDR3 sequences, around 59% of them singletons.

The chain recombines TRBV5-1 with TRBJ2-5; D is unclear. Sequencing used blood. This clonotype was sampled from a man aged 18 to 30 in good health. Here the CDR3 reads CASSLVRNGETQYF. The CDR3 DNA sequence: TGCGCCAGCAGCTTGGTCAGGAACGGAGAGACCCAGTACTTC.